The 20 T cell receptor beta chains given below trace back to one sample, sequenced in a study of blood T cell repertoires in COVID-19. Libraries were prepared by immunoSEQ multiplex PCR; TCRdb keeps only in-frame clonotypes and omits some of them. The sample consists of 200,000 or so clones, 70% to 90% of them appearing once. Sequencing was performed on peripheral blood. These receptors were taken from an elderly woman with acute or convalescent COVID-19.

Ten or more counts support this clone. This chain joins TRBV5-1 and TRBJ2-5; 9 nucleotides align to TRBD2. The CDR3 is made up of 14 amino acids. The junction had 7 bases not matched to a gene; V was cut back by 5 bases and J by 5 bases. Germline V gene sequence: CDR1 SGHRS, CDR2 YFSETQ. The CDR3 loop reads CASRFFTSGETQYF. The CDR3 DNA sequence: TGCGCCAGCAGGTTTTTTACTAGCGGGGAGACCCAGTACTTC.

V gene TRBV14 combines with J gene TRBJ2-1; 9 positions agree with TRBD2. This CDR3 has 19 residues. Per germline, CDR1 SGHDN and CDR2 FVKESK. With 0 bases clipped from V and 5 bases from J, the junction kept 14 bases outside the gene matches. The CDR3 nucleotides are TGTGCCAGCAGCCAAGAGCGAGAGACTAGCGGAATCTTTAACAATGAGCAGTTCTTC. Amino acid sequence: CASSQERETSGIFNNEQFF.

This sequence joins TRBV2 and TRBJ1-2; D is possibly TRBD1 (5 bases). Germline-derived CDR1 and CDR2 are SNHLY and FYNNEI. Trimming took 3 bases from V and 7 from J, leaving 9 bases between them. The CDR3 has 12 amino acids. The CDR3 coding sequence is TGTGCCAGCAGTGAGGCGGGGGTTGGCTACACCTTC. Amino acid sequence: CASSEAGVGYTF.

The rearrangement uses TRBV11-3 and TRBJ1-4; D is unresolved. Germline V gene data show CDR1 as SGHNT and CDR2 as YENEEA. V shed 6 bases and J shed 3 bases, with 11 bases lying between them. The CDR3 totals 14 residues. The chain's CDR3 is CASRKGGANEKLFF. The CDR3 DNA reads TGTGCCAGCAGGAAAGGCGGGGCTAATGAAAAACTGTTTTTT.

The chain is built from TRBV7-8 and TRBJ1-5; D may be TRBD1 (5 bases). Trimming took 3 bases from V and 7 from J, leaving 10 bases between them. CDR1 is SGHVS, CDR2 FQNEAQ, per germline. The length of the CDR3 is 13 residues. As DNA, the CDR3 is TGTGCCAGCAGCTTGGGGGGTGGACAGCCCCAGCATTTT. Protein sequence: CASSLGGGQPQHF.

This clone was recorded a few times. This chain links TRBV14 with TRBJ2-7; 11 bases map to TRBD2. CDR1 and CDR2 (germline): SGHDN, FVKESK. There are 15 residues in the CDR3. V lost 4 bases and J lost 4; bases outside the gene matches: 6. CDR3 loop: CASSRASGGFYEQYF. The CDR3 DNA sequence: TGTGCCAGCAGCCGCGCTAGCGGGGGGTTTTACGAGCAGTACTTC. Full variable domain (remainder filled in from reference TRBV14 and TRBJ2-7): EAGVTQFPSHSVIEKGQTVTLRCDPISGHDNLYWYRRVMGKEIKFLLHFVKESKQDESGMPNNRFLAERTGGTYSTLKVQPAELEDSGVYFCASSRASGGFYEQYFGPGTRLTVT.

The rearrangement joins TRBV30 to TRBJ1-2; D ambiguous. V was clipped by 2 bases and J by 7 bases, with 17 bases between them. The length of the CDR3 is 14 residues. Germline lookup yields CDR1 GTSNPN and CDR2 SVGIG (reference sequence). The CDR3 DNA is TGTGCCTGGAGTCTGACGGAGACTCTAAGTGGCTACACCTTC. Protein product: CAWSLTETLSGYTF.

The rearrangement uses TRBV7-3 and TRBJ2-1, with 16 bases aligning to TRBD2. CDR1 is SGHTA and CDR2 is FQGTGA in the germline V gene. The CDR3 contains 16 residues. The ends lost 5 bases at V and 7 bases at J; junction bases unmatched: 5. The chain's CDR3 is CASSPGTSGRVNEQFF. The CDR3 DNA follows: TGTGCCAGCAGCCCAGGGACTAGCGGGAGGGTAAATGAGCAGTTCTTC.

The rearrangement joins TRBV29-1 to TRBJ2-6, with D possibly being TRBD2 (5 bases). This CDR3 contains 15 residues. The germline V gene has CDR1 SQVTM and CDR2 ANQGSEA. Trimming cost V 2 bases and J 0 bases, with 8 bases left between them. This CDR3 is CSVEFGISGANVLTF. CDR3 DNA sequence: TGCAGCGTTGAATTCGGGATCTCTGGGGCCAACGTCCTGACTTTC.

J is TRBJ2-5 and V is TRBV19; no clear D. From germline, CDR1 is LNHDA and CDR2 SQIVND (reference sequence). Trimming removed 3 bases from V and 5 bases from J, with 16 bases in between. CDR3 length: 15 amino acids. This chain's CDR3 is CASSMGVSRAETQYF. The DNA of the CDR3 is TGTGCCAGTAGTATGGGCGTCTCCCGAGCCGAGACCCAGTACTTC.

The V and J genes are TRBV12-3 or TRBV12-4 and TRBJ1-2, with a weak D call TRBD1 (5 bases). Trimming pared 6 bases from V and 6 bases from J, leaving 14 bases between. The CDR3 consists of 13 residues. CDR3 nucleotides: TGTGCCAGCAGACAGACGGGACTGAATGGCTACACCTTC. Protein: CASRQTGLNGYTF.

The V gene is TRBV19, the J gene TRBJ1-4; tentatively, D is TRBD1 (5 bases). The CDR3 runs to 14 residues. From germline, CDR1 is LNHDA and CDR2 SQIVND (reference sequence). V dropped 4 bases and J dropped 8 bases, with 14 bases sitting between them. CDR3 bases: TGTGCCAGTAGTAATCAGGGAGGATACGAAAAACTGTTTTTT. Residues: CASSNQGGYEKLFF. Based on the CDR3 plus reference TRBV19 and TRBJ1-4, the full variable domain is DGGITQSPKYLFRKEGQNVTLSCEQNLNHDAMYWYRQDPGQGLRLIYYSQIVNDFQKGDIAEGYSVSREKKESFPLTVTSAQKNPTAFYLCASSNQGGYEKLFFGSGTQLSVL.

The chain uses TRBV5-5 and TRBJ1-1; D is uncertain. Trimming took off 0 bases at V and 0 bases at J, with 15 bases between the two ends. The CDR3 runs to 17 residues. Germline V gene sequence: CDR1 SGHKS, CDR2 YYEKEE (reference sequence). CDR3 residues: CASSLGRGGIMNTEAFF. CDR3 bases: TGTGCCAGCAGCTTGGGACGGGGTGGCATAATGAACACTGAAGCTTTCTTT.

The table lists this clone with a count of one. The chain is built from TRBV6-5 and TRBJ2-4; D gene unclear. V was shortened by 6 bases and J by 0 bases, with 9 bases between the two germline ends. The germline CDR1 and CDR2 sequences are MNHEY and SVGAGI. This CDR3 spans 14 amino acids. The CDR3 DNA follows: TGTGCCAGCAGATCTCAACTAGCCAAAAACATTCAGTACTTC. Its translation: CASRSQLAKNIQYF.

V is TRBV10-2 and J is TRBJ1-6; D uncertain. The CDR3 is 14 residues long. Germline assignment: CDR1 WSHSY and CDR2 SAAADI. V dropped 2 bases and J dropped 11 bases, with 13 bases sitting between them. CDR3 bases: TGCGCCAGCAGTGAGCAACAGATGAATCCACCCCTCCACTTT. Protein product: CASSEQQMNPPLHF.

This clone was counted once. This chain links TRBV25-1 with TRBJ2-2; no definite D call. CDR1 is MGHDK and CDR2 is SYGVNS in the germline V gene. The CDR3 loop spans 16 amino acids. Trimming took off 2 bases at V and 6 bases at J, with 16 bases between the two ends. The CDR3 DNA follows: TGTGCCAGCAGTGAAATCTCCTACCCTATGGCCGGGGAGCTGTTTTTT. This encodes CASSEISYPMAGELFF.

This chain connects TRBV3-1 (or the pseudogene TRBV3-2) to TRBJ1-4; TRBD1 agrees at 7 bases. Germline trimming cut 4 bases from V and 10 bases from J; bases unmatched to any gene: 12. Germline lookup yields CDR1 LGHDT and CDR2 YNNKEL (reference sequence). There are 15 residues in the CDR3. The CDR3 nucleotides are TGTGCCAGCAGCCTCCAAGACAGGGCACTTGGAAAACTGTTTTTT. This encodes CASSLQDRALGKLFF.

V gene TRBV11-2 combines with J gene TRBJ2-5, with TRBD2 identical over 16 bases. Germline CDR1 reads SGHAT; CDR2 reads FQNNGV. The CDR3 has 18 amino acids. After removal of 6 bases from V and 0 bases from J, the junction contained 7 bases not matched to a gene. CDR3 sequence reads: CASSPGTSGGGYQETQYF. DNA of the CDR3: TGTGCCAGCAGTCCCGGGACTAGCGGGGGGGGGTACCAAGAGACCCAGTACTTC.

This chain uses TRBV20-1 with TRBJ2-5; D is unresolved. Germline loops: CDR1 DFQATT, CDR2 SNEGSKA (reference sequence). The CDR3 covers 11 residues. Trimming removed 2 bases from V and 2 bases from J, with 3 bases in between. This CDR3 is CSARLQETQYF. The CDR3 DNA follows: TGCAGTGCTAGACTGCAAGAGACCCAGTACTTC.

The rearrangement uses TRBV28 and TRBJ2-5; 11 bases align to TRBD2. The V gene's germline CDR1 is MDHEN and CDR2 SYDVKM. The V segment lost 5 bases and the J segment 2 bases; nucleotides outside the gene matches: 7. The CDR3 is made up of 16 amino acids. The CDR3 here is CASSASLAGEQETQYF. For the CDR3, the DNA is TGTGCCAGCAGTGCCTCACTAGCGGGAGAACAAGAGACCCAGTACTTC.